A selection of T cell receptor beta chains follows, all from one sample in a study of CD4+ T cells in melanoma. TCRdb keeps only in-frame clones here, not all; method: immunoSEQ multiplex PCR. The profile shows fewer than 20,000 clones, more than 70% of them singletons. Sequencing used cells from a culture (not recorded whether cultured in vitro). The receptors originated from a human donor with melanoma. Both conserved end residues are part of each CDR3. The D gene is left open where the match is weak. Clone size, where shown, is once, few, many, or a class for clones that have expanded.

size: NA; D: NA; V: TRBV7-9; J: TRBJ2-7; CDR3: CASTRIRDLGLYEQYF; DNA: TGTGCCAGCACCAGAATAAGGGACCTCGGGCTCTACGAGCAGTACTTC
size: NA; D: NA; V: TRBV5-1; J: TRBJ1-3; CDR3: CASSLEGSNTIYF; DNA: TGCGCCAGCAGCTTGGAAGGGAGTAACACCATATATTTT
size: NA; D: TRBD2; V: TRBV2; J: TRBJ2-5; CDR3: CASGRRLAGRGQETQYF; DNA: TGTGCCAGCGGCCGCCGACTAGCGGGAAGGGGGCAAGAGACCCAGTACTTC
size: NA; D: NA; V: TRBV11-2; J: TRBJ2-5; CDR3: CASSFQGLNQETQYF; DNA: TGTGCCAGCAGCTTTCAGGGGTTGAACCAAGAGACCCAGTACTTC
size: NA; D: TRBD1; V: TRBV5-1; J: TRBJ1-1; CDR3: CASSLGTATEAFF; DNA: TGTGCCAGCAGCCTCGGGACAGCTACTGAAGCTTTCTTT
size: NA; D: NA; V: TRBV9; J: TRBJ2-3; CDR3: CASSSRADITDTQYF; DNA: TGTGCCAGCAGCTCCCGGGCAGACATCACAGATACGCAGTATTTT
size: NA; D: NA; V: TRBV5-1; J: TRBJ2-1; CDR3: CASSFTLASYNEQFF; DNA: TGCGCCAGCAGCTTCACACTAGCCTCCTACAATGAGCAGTTCTTC
size: NA; D: NA; V: TRBV11-2; J: TRBJ2-5; CDR3: CASSRNLGTGWETQYF; DNA: TGTGCCAGCAGCCGTAACCTCGGGACCGGTTGGGAGACCCAGTACTTC
size: few; D: NA; V: TRBV2; J: TRBJ2-2; CDR3: CASRHGAGELFF; DNA: TGTGCCAGCCGTCACGGGGCCGGGGAGCTGTTTTTT
size: once; D: NA; V: TRBV10-3; J: TRBJ2-1; CDR3: CAISDNGAVSEQFF; DNA: TGTGCCATCAGTGATAATGGGGCAGTTAGTGAGCAGTTCTTC
size: once; D: TRBD1; V: TRBV4-1; J: TRBJ2-3; CDR3: CASSQGLGRGTTQYF; DNA: TGCGCCAGCAGCCAAGGTTTGGGCAGGGGGACTACGCAGTATTTT
size: NA; D: NA; V: TRBV7-8; J: TRBJ1-3; CDR3: CASRVASGNTIYF; DNA: TGTGCCAGCCGAGTCGCCTCTGGAAACACCATATATTTT
size: NA; D: NA; V: TRBV11-2; J: TRBJ1-1; CDR3: CASSLGDGREAFF; DNA: TGTGCCAGCAGCTTAGGTGATGGCAGGGAAGCTTTCTTT
size: NA; D: TRBD2; V: TRBV13; J: TRBJ2-3; CDR3: CASSLKASGTDTQYF; DNA: TGTGCCAGCAGCTTAAAGGCTAGCGGAACAGATACGCAGTATTTT
size: NA; D: NA; V: TRBV11-2; J: TRBJ1-2; CDR3: CASSFDPVSSGYTF; DNA: TGTGCCAGCAGCTTTGATCCGGTTTCGAGCGGCTACACCTTC
size: once; D: NA; V: TRBV11-2; J: TRBJ1-1; CDR3: CASSGPGGSYTEAFF; DNA: TGTGCCAGCAGCGGCCCCGGGGGGTCGTACACTGAAGCTTTCTTT
size: NA; D: NA; V: TRBV18; J: TRBJ1-2; CDR3: CASSPTGSLERYTF; DNA: TGTGCCAGCTCACCAACGGGGAGCTTAGAGCGCTACACCTTC
size: NA; D: NA; V: TRBV7-9; J: TRBJ2-7; CDR3: CASSLFEAYEQYF; DNA: TGTGCCAGCAGCCTCTTCGAAGCTTACGAGCAGTACTTC
size: NA; D: NA; V: TRBV6-5; J: TRBJ2-2; CDR3: CASSYDGNGELFF; DNA: TGTGCCAGCAGTTACGACGGAAACGGGGAGCTGTTTTTT
size: NA; D: NA; V: TRBV2; J: TRBJ1-3; CDR3: CASRGAGSGNTIYF; DNA: TGTGCCAGCAGGGGCGCTGGGTCTGGAAACACCATATATTTT
size: few; D: TRBD1; V: TRBV11-2; J: TRBJ1-6; CDR3: CASSLGTGGPSPLHF; DNA: TGTGCCAGCAGCTTAGGGACAGGGGGGCCTTCACCCCTCCACTTT
size: NA; D: TRBD1; V: TRBV19; J: TRBJ1-1; CDR3: CASRGQVLTEAFF; DNA: TGTGCCAGTAGGGGACAGGTTCTCACTGAAGCTTTCTTT
size: NA; D: TRBD1; V: TRBV6-6; J: TRBJ2-7; CDR3: CASSNPGQGLVKQYF; DNA: TGTGCCAGCAGTAATCCGGGACAGGGGCTTGTAAAGCAGTACTTC
size: NA; D: NA; V: TRBV29-1; J: TRBJ2-5; CDR3: CSVLSGQETQYF; DNA: TGCAGCGTGTTGAGCGGACAAGAGACCCAGTACTTC
size: once; D: TRBD1; V: TRBV4-1; J: TRBJ1-5; CDR3: CASSRTGDREKPQHF; DNA: TGCGCCAGCAGCCGAACGGGGGACAGGGAGAAGCCCCAGCATTTT
size: once; D: NA; V: TRBV4-1; J: TRBJ2-7; CDR3: CASSQDASFSYEQYF; DNA: TGCGCCAGCAGCCAAGATGCTTCCTTCTCCTACGAGCAGTACTTC
size: NA; D: TRBD2; V: TRBV29-1; J: TRBJ2-3; CDR3: CSVDPGLAGTDTQYF; DNA: TGCAGCGTTGATCCGGGACTAGCGGGGACAGATACGCAGTATTTT
size: few; D: NA; V: TRBV27; J: TRBJ1-5; CDR3: CASSTPMGRGNQPQHF; DNA: TGTGCCAGCAGTACCCCCATGGGCCGAGGAAATCAGCCCCAGCATTTT
size: NA; D: NA; V: TRBV7-2; J: TRBJ2-3; CDR3: CASSLAPGTDTQYF; DNA: TGTGCCAGCAGCTTAGCGCCCGGCACAGATACGCAGTATTTT
size: once; D: NA; V: TRBV5-6; J: TRBJ2-5; CDR3: CASSLKTATEKEETQYF; DNA: TGTGCCAGCAGCTTGAAGACAGCTACAGAAAAGGAAGAGACCCAGTACTTC
size: NA; D: TRBD1; V: TRBV2; J: TRBJ1-1; CDR3: CASNSQGTGVTEAFF; DNA: TGTGCCAGCAACTCTCAAGGGACAGGGGTTACTGAAGCTTTCTTT
size: NA; D: TRBD1; V: TRBV11-2; J: TRBJ1-4; CDR3: CASSFQGRGRDEKLFF; DNA: TGTGCCAGCAGCTTCCAGGGGAGGGGGCGCGATGAAAAACTGTTTTTT
size: NA; D: TRBD1; V: TRBV5-4; J: TRBJ2-4; CDR3: CASSVTGAKRDIQYF; DNA: TGTGCCAGCAGTGTGACAGGGGCCAAGAGAGACATTCAGTACTTC
size: NA; D: TRBD1; V: TRBV5-5; J: TRBJ1-2; CDR3: CASSLGDREVGGYTF; DNA: TGTGCCAGCAGCCTAGGGGACAGGGAGGTAGGAGGCTACACCTTC
size: NA; D: NA; V: TRBV5-4; J: TRBJ2-1; CDR3: CASSFFGGFGNEQFF; DNA: TGTGCCAGCAGCTTCTTCGGGGGATTCGGGAATGAGCAGTTCTTC
size: NA; D: NA; V: TRBV20-1; J: TRBJ2-5; CDR3: CSARGEETQYF; DNA: TGCAGTGCTAGAGGGGAAGAGACCCAGTACTTC